A single sample is the source of the 19 T cell receptor beta chains below, sequenced in a study of molecular identifiers for immune sequencing clone quantification. Via MiXCR, TCRdb re-called the PCR reads, giving one row per CDR3 protein. The repertoire includes about 100,000 distinct CDR3 sequences, under 40% of them detected once, and around 4% sits in the top ten. Material for sequencing was naive CD8+ T cells from blood, with Jurkat cell RNA spiked in. The subset is: FACS-sorted CD8+CD4-CCR7+CD45RA+ naive T cells. The receptors were sampled from a human donor in good health. Some libraries in this study had Jurkat cell RNA spiked in.

This clonotype was seen at least ten times. This chain connects TRBV24-1 to TRBJ2-2; D might be TRBD1 (5 bases). The length of the CDR3 is 17 residues. Trimming stripped 3 bases from V and 2 bases from J, with 15 bases between. Germline CDR1 reads KGHDR; CDR2 reads SFDVKD. The CDR3 DNA reads TGTGCCACCAGTGATGCCTGGGCAGGGTCAAACACCGGGGAGCTGTTTTTT. The encoded protein is CATSDAWAGSNTGELFF.

This clonotype was observed many times. This chain connects TRBV20-1 to TRBJ2-7; 8 nucleotides line up with TRBD2. From germline, CDR1 is DFQATT and CDR2 SNEGSKA (reference sequence). This CDR3 is built from 12 residues. The J segment lost 5 bases and the V segment lost 5 bases, leaving 5 bases of the junction unmatched. CDR3 sequence: CSAYREGDEQYF. For the CDR3, the DNA is TGCAGTGCTTATCGGGAGGGCGACGAGCAGTACTTC.

This clonotype was picked up many times. The chain carries TRBV12-3 or TRBV12-4 and TRBJ1-5; D call uncertain. V lost 3 bases and J lost 6, with 3 bases in between. CDR3 length: 11 residues. For the CDR3, the DNA is TGTGCCAGCAGTTTCGGTCAGCCCCAGCATTTT. Translating gives CASSFGQPQHF.

Notes on this clonotype: Without the conserved terminal phenylalanine or tryptophan, this CDR3 likely stems from a read error. V gene TRBV11-1 combines with J gene TRBJ2-7; perhaps TRBD2 as D (6 bases). The CDR3 is 15 residues long. V lost 5 bases and J 5 bases, leaving 19 bases between the germline ends. From germline, CDR1 is SGHAT and CDR2 FQDESV (reference sequence). In nucleotides, the CDR3 is TGTGCCAGCAGCCCAGGTAGTAGCGGAGGGAACGAGCAGTACCTC. Translating gives CASSPGSSGGNEQYL.

The CDR3 nucleotides read TGTGCCAGTAGTATAGTTCGGCGGGACCTTAGCACAGATACGCAGTATTTT. This translates into CASSIVRRDLSTDTQYF. The genes are TRBV19 and TRBJ2-3, with a possible D match to TRBD2 (6 bases). The CDR3 is 17 amino acids. Trimming stripped 1 base from V and 0 bases from J, with 14 bases between. Germline V gene data show CDR1 as LNHDA and CDR2 as SQIVND (reference sequence).

As regards this clonotype: A much larger clonotype is one base distant, so this may be a read error. The rearrangement uses TRBV5-6 and TRBJ2-3; no clear D. CDR3 length equals 14 residues. Germline CDR1 is SGHDT and CDR2 is YYEEEE. In DNA form, the CDR3 reads TGTGCCTGCAGGCTGGGTGGCCTCCAAGATACGCAGTATTTT. Its translation: CACRLGGLQDTQYF. The full variable domain, rest sourced from reference TRBV5-6 and TRBJ2-3, is DAGVTQSPTHLIKTRGQQVTLRCSPKSGHDTVSWYQQALGQGPQFIFQYYEEEERQRGNFPDRFSGHQFPNYSSELNVNALLLGDSALYLCACRLGGLQDTQYFGPGTRLTVL.

This clonotype showed up just once. The rearrangement joins TRBV3-1 to TRBJ2-5; D is unclear. The germline gives CDR1 LGHDT, CDR2 YNNKEL (reference sequence). The CDR3 sequence is 15 residues long. Trimming stripped 0 bases from V and 1 base from J, with 9 bases between. The CDR3 sequence: CASSQESVSQETQYF. CDR3 DNA: TGTGCCAGCAGCCAAGAAAGTGTCTCCCAAGAGACCCAGTACTTC.

This clonotype was seen only a few times. The chain carries TRBV20-1 and TRBJ2-7; TRBD1 aligns across 7 bases. V trimming: 4 bases; J trimming: 4 bases; junction bases outside the gene matches: 7. The CDR3 length is 13 residues. CDR1 is DFQATT, CDR2 SNEGSKA, per germline (reference sequence). The CDR3, as DNA: TGCAGTGCTACGATACAGGGGAGATACGAGCAGTACTTC. This encodes CSATIQGRYEQYF.

The chain recombines TRBV28 with TRBJ2-7; 7 positions agree with TRBD1. The CDR3 is 14 amino acids. After removal of 5 bases from V and 7 bases from J, the junction contained 11 bases not matched to a gene. Per germline, CDR1 MDHEN and CDR2 SYDVKM. CDR3 nucleotides: TGTGCCAGCAGTCTCCAAAGACAGGGTTATGAGCAGTACTTC. It encodes CASSLQRQGYEQYF.

On this clonotype: Without the conserved terminal phenylalanine or tryptophan, this CDR3 likely stems from a read error. No DNA is shown, since the ends of the CDR3 on it are uncertain; the CDR3 is the one TCRdb lists. This rearrangement joins TRBV27 to TRBJ1-4; the D call in the table, TRBD1, was not verified against the DNA. Ends included, the CDR3 has 12 residues. Germline V CDR1 and CDR2: MNHEY, SMNVEV (reference sequence). The CDR3: CASCLQGEKLFY.

As for this clonotype: Given a much more abundant clone one base away, this may be a read error. The rearrangement joins TRBV7-9 to TRBJ2-3; 9 nucleotides agree with TRBD2. The V gene end was trimmed by 4 bases and the J gene end by 2 bases; junction bases not matched to a gene: 13. The CDR3 loop spans 18 amino acids. Germline CDR1 SEHNR, CDR2 FQNEAQ (reference sequence). This CDR3 reads CASSSPVQAGGPTDTQYF. Here the CDR3 DNA reads TGTGCCAGCAGCTCGCCCGTACAAGCGGGAGGACCCACAGATACGCAGTATTTT.

Note on this clonotype: A read error may account for a junction end that differs from germline. The chain is built from TRBV12-3 or TRBV12-4 and TRBJ2-1, with TRBD2 identical over 12 bases. The CDR3 is 16 residues long. CDR3 sequence reads: CASSLGTSGFYNEKFF. The CDR3, as DNA: TGTGCCAGCAGCCTTGGGACTAGCGGGTTTTACAATGAGAAGTTCTTC.

The gene calls are TRBV12-3 or TRBV12-4 and TRBJ2-3, with D perhaps given as TRBD1 or TRBD2 (5 bases each). Trimming cost V 1 base and J 1 base, with 18 bases left between them. The CDR3 runs 18 residues. CDR3 sequence reads: CASSLVGVIGLGTDTQYF. The DNA for the CDR3 is TGTGCCAGCAGTTTAGTGGGGGTCATCGGCTTAGGCACAGATACGCAGTATTTT.

This clonotype showed up many times. The V call is TRBV6-5, the J call TRBJ2-3; 9 nucleotides agree with TRBD2. The CDR3 spans 15 residues. V was clipped by 4 bases and J by 1 base; unmatched bases: 3. Germline CDR1 MNHEY, CDR2 SVGAGI. In DNA form, the CDR3 reads TGTGCCAGCAGTTTTAGCGGGAGTCGCACAGATACGCAGTATTTT. As protein: CASSFSGSRTDTQYF.

The rearrangement links TRBV4-3 to TRBJ2-2; D gene uncertain. Germline V gene lookup returns CDR1 LGHNA and CDR2 YSLEER. CDR3 length equals 15 residues. The V end lost 1 base, the J end lost 6 bases, and 12 bases lay between the germline ends. In DNA, the CDR3 is TGCGCCAGCAGCCAAGTCGAGTTTCCTCCCGGGGAGCTGTTTTTT. It translates to CASSQVEFPPGELFF.

There are many counts of this clonotype. The chain combines TRBV9 with TRBJ1-5; 7 nucleotides line up with TRBD1. Germline V CDR1 and CDR2: SGDLS, YYNGEE. The CDR3 sequence is 15 residues long. The ends lost 4 bases at V and 4 bases at J; junction bases unmatched: 8. This CDR3 reads CASSSWGDSNQPQHF. The DNA of the CDR3 is TGTGCCAGCAGCTCCTGGGGGGACAGTAATCAGCCCCAGCATTTT.

Comments on this clonotype: A read error is possible here, since a much larger clone lies one base away. The rearrangement links TRBV29-1 to TRBJ2-2; possibly TRBD2 for D (5 bases). Germline CDR1 SQVTM, CDR2 ANQGSEA. The CDR3 totals 12 residues. CDR3 sequence: CSVVLNTGELVF. The CDR3 nucleotides read TGCAGCGTTGTTCTCAACACCGGGGAGCTGGTTTTT.

This clonotype has ten or more counts. V gene TRBV7-9 combines with J gene TRBJ1-3; D is undetermined. CDR3 length: 14 amino acids. Germline lookup yields CDR1 SEHNR and CDR2 FQNEAQ (reference sequence). V was cut by 3 bases and J by 0 bases, with 6 bases left in between. CDR3 DNA: TGTGCCAGCAGCTTCGTTGGCTCTGGAAACACCATATATTTT. It yields the protein CASSFVGSGNTIYF.

This chain connects TRBV27 to TRBJ2-3; D is unclear. Germline V gene lookup returns CDR1 MNHEY and CDR2 SMNVEV (reference sequence). V was shortened by 5 bases and J by 0 bases, with 9 bases between the two germline ends. This CDR3 has 14 amino acids. The CDR3: CASSLQLSTDTQYF. CDR3 in DNA: TGTGCCAGCAGTCTCCAGCTTAGCACAGATACGCAGTATTTT.